The rows below give T cell receptor beta chains drawn from one sample of a study of CD8 T cells in Susac syndrome. TCRdb ran MiXCR on the immunoSEQ multiplex PCR reads and lists one entry per CDR3 protein. Altogether over 95,000 distinct CDR3 sequences are present, roughly 91% being singletons, with the ten largest covering 0.14%. Sequencing used CD4+ T cells from PBMCs. The receptors derive from a human donor in good health. CDR3s include the opening cysteine and the closing phenylalanine or tryptophan. A D gene is named only where the DNA matches it firmly.

D gene	V gene	J gene	CDR3 protein	CDR3 DNA
NA	TRBV19	TRBJ1-4	CASNMAGNEKLFF	TGTGCCAGTAACATGGCCGGTAATGAAAAACTGTTTTTT
TRBD2	TRBV20-1	TRBJ2-3	CSATLRLAGDTDTQYF	TGCAGTGCTACTCTTAGGCTAGCGGGAGACACAGATACGCAGTATTTT
NA	TRBV5-1	TRBJ1-6	CASSPGPTGSSYNSPLHF	TGCGCCAGCAGCCCCGGGCCCACGGGGAGCTCCTATAATTCACCCCTCCACTTT
NA	TRBV10-3	TRBJ2-2	CAISESTTLGELFF	TGTGCCATCAGTGAGTCGACGACATTGGGGGAGCTGTTTTTT
TRBD2	TRBV11-2	TRBJ2-1	CASSYPGVAGSEQFF	TGTGCCAGCAGTTACCCCGGGGTAGCGGGAAGTGAGCAGTTCTTC
NA	TRBV3-1	TRBJ1-2	CASSPGTYGYTF	TGTGCCAGCAGCCCGGGGACCTATGGCTACACCTTC
NA	TRBV6-6	TRBJ2-5	CASSDRTLRETQYF	TGTGCCAGCAGCGATCGGACTCTCCGGGAGACCCAGTACTTC
NA	TRBV28	TRBJ1-3	CASSLGRVSGNTIYF	TGTGCCAGCAGTTTAGGTCGGGTGTCTGGAAACACCATATATTTT
NA	TRBV6-5	TRBJ1-6	CASRRSADSGSPLHF	TGTGCCAGCAGACGAAGTGCTGACAGCGGTTCACCCCTCCACTTT
NA	TRBV12-3/TRBV12-4	TRBJ2-1	CASSLEFGRSSYNEQFF	TGTGCCAGCAGTTTAGAGTTCGGGCGTAGCTCCTACAATGAGCAGTTCTTC
NA	TRBV2	TRBJ1-5	CASSLDMSQHF	TGTGCCAGCAGTCTGGACATGTCCCAGCATTTT
NA	TRBV14	TRBJ2-7	CASSRPGLPSEQYF	TGTGCCAGCAGCCGTCCGGGCCTACCGTCCGAGCAGTACTTC
NA	TRBV9	TRBJ2-3	CASSIHYEGTQYF	TGTGCCAGCAGCATTCACTACGAGGGCACGCAGTATTTT
NA	TRBV12-3/TRBV12-4	TRBJ1-1	CASSRGLDPEAFF	TGTGCCAGCAGTCGTGGCTTGGACCCTGAAGCTTTCTTT
TRBD2	TRBV20-1	TRBJ2-1	CSARELAGSYGDEQFF	TGCAGTGCTAGAGAGCTAGCGGGGTCTTACGGGGATGAGCAGTTCTTC
NA	TRBV6-2/TRBV6-3	TRBJ2-1	CASSTRPNEQFF	TGTGCCAGCAGTACTAGGCCCAATGAGCAGTTCTTC
NA	TRBV20-1	TRBJ1-5	CSGGTAESQPQHF	TGCAGTGGCGGGACGGCCGAAAGCCAGCCCCAGCATTTT
NA	TRBV12-5	TRBJ1-1	CAQIRGGETEAFF	TGTGCCCAAATCCGGGGGGGTGAAACTGAAGCTTTCTTT
TRBD2	TRBV4-3	TRBJ2-7	CASSQELRTSGSRSYEQYF	TGCGCCAGCAGCCAAGAACTCAGGACTAGCGGGAGCCGCTCCTACGAGCAGTACTTC
NA	TRBV6-5	TRBJ1-2	CASSYGTPRDYGYTF	TGTGCCAGCAGTTACGGGACCCCCCGGGACTATGGCTACACCTTC
NA	TRBV29-1	TRBJ1-2	CSVDTRVNYGYTF	TGCAGCGTTGATACTAGGGTAAACTATGGCTACACCTTC
TRBD2	TRBV5-6	TRBJ2-5	CASSSLAKETQYF	TGTGCCAGCAGCTCACTAGCGAAAGAGACCCAGTACTTC
TRBD1	TRBV29-1	TRBJ2-6	CSVAGTGRSGANVLTF	TGCAGCGTAGCCGGGACAGGACGCTCTGGGGCCAACGTCCTGACTTTC
TRBD1	TRBV5-1	TRBJ1-2	CASSSTGQGKNYGYTF	TGCGCCAGCAGCTCCACCGGACAGGGGAAAAACTATGGCTACACCTTC
TRBD2	TRBV29-1	TRBJ2-3	CSVDSGSTDTQYF	TGCAGCGTTGATAGCGGGAGCACAGATACGCAGTATTTT
TRBD1	TRBV20-1	TRBJ1-1	CSAQGGTANTEAFF	TGCAGTGCTCAGGGGGGGACAGCGAACACTGAAGCTTTCTTT
TRBD2	TRBV19	TRBJ2-2	CASSTTSGKAGELFF	TGTGCCAGTAGCACGACTAGCGGGAAGGCCGGGGAGCTGTTTTTT
NA	TRBV7-6	TRBJ1-5	CASSANSNQPQHF	TGTGCCAGCAGCGCTAATAGCAATCAGCCCCAGCATTTT
TRBD1	TRBV20-1	TRBJ2-1	CSATRDRGDEQFF	TGCAGTGCGACTCGGGACAGGGGCGATGAGCAGTTCTTC